The next 19 T cell receptor beta chains were all read from a single sample in a study of glioma-infiltrating T cells after dendritic cell vaccination. Profiling relied on immunoSEQ multiplex PCR, and the TCRdb table lists in-frame clones only, not all of them. The sample includes approximately 67,000 clones, 81% of them seen just once. The sequences come from blood, collected before dendritic cell vaccination. The receptors stem from a human donor with glioblastoma.

This CDR3 is CASSNSYEQYF. The CDR3 nucleotides are TGTGCCAGCAGTAATAGTTACGAGCAGTACTTC. The rearrangement links TRBV6-1 to TRBJ2-7, with D unresolved. Trimming cost V 5 bases and J 4 bases, with 6 bases left between them. The germline CDR1 and CDR2 sequences are MNHNS and SASEGT. This CDR3 contains 11 residues.

The chain joins TRBV2 to TRBJ2-7, with a tentative D call TRBD1 (6 bases). V was pared by 6 bases and J by 3 bases, with 21 bases between. The CDR3 contains 16 residues. Germline V gives CDR1 SNHLY, CDR2 FYNNEI. The CDR3 DNA follows: TGTGCCAGCAGCGAAACAATAGGTACAGGGAACTACGAGCAGTACTTC. Translating it yields CASSETIGTGNYEQYF.

CDR3 in DNA: TGTGCCAGCAGCGTAGGTGCGGGGGCGAACACCGGGGAGCTGTTTTTT. It specifies CASSVGAGANTGELFF. This rearrangement joins TRBV9 to TRBJ2-2, with 7 bases that match TRBD2. Germline V gene sequence: CDR1 SGDLS, CDR2 YYNGEE. V trimming: 0 bases; J trimming: 0 bases; junction bases outside the gene matches: 2. The CDR3 length is 16 residues.

The chain is built from TRBV10-3 and TRBJ2-1, with TRBD2 identical over 8 bases. Trimming removed 10 bases from V and 2 bases from J; junction bases left unmatched: 4. The CDR3 totals 13 residues. Germline CDR1 reads ENHRY; CDR2 reads SYGVKD. The CDR3 DNA is TGTGCCAACTCCGGGGGGGCCTACAATGAGCAGTTCTTC. Translating it yields CANSGGAYNEQFF.

The CDR3 spells CASSPNRDVFSTEAFF. CDR3 sequence (DNA): TGTGCCAGTAGTCCGAACAGGGATGTATTTTCCACTGAAGCTTTCTTT. The chain uses TRBV19 and TRBJ1-1; a weak D match, TRBD1 (6 bases). The CDR3 totals 16 residues. The ends were cut back, 5 bases at V and 4 bases at J, with 20 bases in the middle. Germline V gene data show CDR1 as LNHDA and CDR2 as SQIVND (reference sequence).

V is TRBV15 and J is TRBJ2-5, with TRBD2 as a possible D gene (6 bases). The CDR3 has 15 amino acids. Trimming cost V 0 bases and J 0 bases, with 8 bases left between them. The germline V gene encodes CDR1 LNHNV and CDR2 YYDKDF (reference sequence). CDR3: CATSRDWDYQETQYF. In DNA, the CDR3 is TGTGCCACCAGCAGAGATTGGGACTACCAAGAGACCCAGTACTTC.

This clone appeared a single time. The rearrangement uses TRBV18 and TRBJ2-3, with D unresolved. CDR1 and CDR2 (germline): KGHSH, LQKENI. V was clipped by 4 bases and J by 0 bases, with 5 bases between them. CDR3 length: 13 residues. CDR3 in amino acids: CASSLASTDTQYF. CDR3 in DNA: TGTGCCAGCTCACTAGCTAGCACAGATACGCAGTATTTT.

J is TRBJ1-1 and V is TRBV19, with D maybe TRBD1 (5 bases). Trimming removed 7 bases from V and 0 bases from J, with 12 bases in between. There are 14 residues in the CDR3. Germline assignment: CDR1 LNHDA and CDR2 SQIVND (reference sequence). The CDR3 reads CASTDGGMNTEAFF. The DNA for the CDR3 is TGTGCCAGTACCGACGGGGGGATGAACACTGAAGCTTTCTTT.

This clone was recorded once. The chain uses TRBV30 and TRBJ1-5; 7 positions match TRBD1. CDR3 length equals 15 residues. Germline assignment: CDR1 GTSNPN and CDR2 SVGIG (reference sequence). V trimming: 2 bases; J trimming: 3 bases; junction bases outside the gene matches: 7. The CDR3 bases are TGTGCCTGGAGTAAACCGGGACAGATCAATCAGCCCCAGCATTTT. Translating gives CAWSKPGQINQPQHF.

The CDR3 spells CMSRMNTEAFF. The CDR3 nucleotides read TGTATGAGTCGAATGAACACTGAAGCTTTCTTT. The chain recombines TRBV19 with TRBJ1-1; D is unclear. The germline V gene encodes CDR1 LNHDA and CDR2 SQIVND (reference sequence). This CDR3 has 11 amino acids. The variable domain in full, with the rest retrieved from reference TRBV19 and TRBJ1-1, is DGGITQSPKYLFRKEGQNVTLSCEQNLNHDAMYWYRQDPGQGLRLIYYSQIVNDFQKGDIAEGYSVSREKKESFPLTVTSAQKNPTAFYLCMSRMNTEAFFGQGTRLTVV.

This clone was counted a few times. The V and J genes are TRBV12-5 and TRBJ2-5; 7 bases agree with TRBD1. The DNA matches TRBJ2-7 better at its end, which makes the J call doubtful. CDR1 and CDR2 from the germline V gene are LGHNT and FRNRAP. There are 15 residues in the CDR3. Here the CDR3 reads CASGLSDRDGDEQYF. The CDR3, as DNA: TGTGCTAGTGGTTTGTCCGACAGGGACGGTGACGAGCAGTACTTC.

The chain is built from TRBV9 and TRBJ2-3; no clear D gene. The germline V and J ends were trimmed by 4 bases and 5 bases, with 5 bases remaining between them. CDR3 size: 11 residues. Looked up from germline, CDR1 is SGDLS and CDR2 is YYNGEE. CDR3 coding DNA: TGTGCCAGCAGCTCCCTAGATACGCAGTATTTT. It codes for CASSSLDTQYF.

V usage is TRBV10-3 and J usage is TRBJ2-2; TRBD1 is a possible D gene (6 bases). Trimming took off 6 bases at V and 4 bases at J, with 9 bases between the two ends. CDR1 is ENHRY and CDR2 is SYGVKD in the germline V gene. This CDR3 is 13 amino acids long. The CDR3 region has the DNA TGTGCCATCAGCGAAGGGGGCACCGGGGAGCTGTTTTTT. It yields the protein CAISEGGTGELFF.

The V and J genes are TRBV19 and TRBJ1-2, with D unresolved. Trimming stripped 3 bases from V and 6 bases from J, with 17 bases between. The CDR3 spans 15 residues. Germline-derived CDR1 and CDR2 are LNHDA and SQIVND (reference sequence). Here the CDR3 DNA reads TGTGCCAGTAGTATTGTGTGGCAGGAGGAAGATGGCTACACCTTC. It encodes CASSIVWQEEDGYTF.

This clone was detected many times. The chain uses TRBV19 and TRBJ1-3; 10 positions agree with TRBD1. Trimming cost V 6 bases and J 0 bases; bases outside gene matches: 5. There are 16 residues in the CDR3. Germline values: CDR1 LNHDA, CDR2 SQIVND (reference sequence). CDR3 DNA sequence: TGTGCCAGTAGGGGGACAGGGGCGTCCTCTGGAAACACCATATATTTT. Encoded protein: CASRGTGASSGNTIYF.

This clone showed up just a few times. The genes are TRBV7-3 and TRBJ1-2; 12 bases agree with TRBD1. CDR1 SGHTA and CDR2 FQGTGA come from the germline V gene. This CDR3 region has 14 residues. V lost 3 bases, J lost 6 bases, and 2 bases stayed unmatched. The CDR3 DNA reads as TGTGCCAGCAGCTTCGGGACAGGGGGCAATGGCTACACCTTC. This encodes CASSFGTGGNGYTF.

J is TRBJ2-2 and V is TRBV5-1; 7 bases are a match to TRBD1. With 3 bases clipped from V and 2 bases from J, the junction kept 7 bases outside the gene matches. Germline CDR1 reads SGHRS; CDR2 reads YFSETQ. The CDR3 sequence is 16 residues long. CDR3 in amino acids: CASSYVGGGNTGELFF. CDR3 DNA: TGCGCCAGCAGCTACGTAGGGGGCGGTAACACCGGGGAGCTGTTTTTT.

In its sample, this clone was seen many times. The rearrangement uses TRBV6-6 and TRBJ1-1; D is unresolved. V lost 0 bases and J lost 4, with 6 bases in between. The CDR3 totals 13 residues. Germline V gene data show CDR1 as MNHNY and CDR2 as SVGAGI (reference sequence). The CDR3 spells CASSYSEVTEAFF. For the CDR3, the DNA is TGTGCCAGCAGTTACTCAGAGGTCACTGAAGCTTTCTTT.

The V and J genes are TRBV7-9 and TRBJ2-1, with 11 bases aligning to TRBD2. Germline CDR1 reads SEHNR; CDR2 reads FQNEAQ (reference sequence). V lost 5 bases to trimming and J lost 6 bases; unmatched junction nucleotides: 3. The CDR3 length is 14 residues. The CDR3 is CASSHSGGGNEQFF. The CDR3 DNA reads TGTGCCAGCAGCCATAGCGGGGGGGGCAATGAGCAGTTCTTC.